Listed below are T cell receptor beta chains from one sample, sequenced in a study of beta chain features in type 1 diabetes. Assay used: immunoSEQ multiplex PCR; TCRdb lists only in-frame clones, some missing. The data contain under 300,000 clones, approximately 10% of them singletons. The sample comprised naive CD4+ T cells from blood. Every receptor here comes from a man in his thirties or forties with type 1 diabetes. Both conserved end residues are trimmed from each CDR3.

CDR3: ASSPQGADTEAF
V: TRBV7-2
J: TRBJ1-1
length: 12

CDR3: ASSPRRSESYEQY
V: TRBV18
J: TRBJ2-7
length: 13

CDR3: ASEGHPICEQY
V: TRBV23-1
J: TRBJ2-7
length: 11

CDR3: AWSQGSNYNSPLH
V: TRBV30
J: TRBJ1-6
length: 13

CDR3: ASSFYLAGTSTDTQY
V: TRBV11-2
J: TRBJ2-3
length: 15

CDR3: ASSVAGDSTEAF
V: TRBV9
J: TRBJ1-1
length: 12

CDR3: ASSMTSPEPNEQF
V: TRBV5-4
J: TRBJ2-1
length: 13

CDR3: ASSRGQGLNGYT
V: TRBV19
J: TRBJ1-2
length: 12

CDR3: ASSLGGGTDTQY
V: TRBV5-4
J: TRBJ2-3
length: 12

CDR3: AAGQNEKLF
V: TRBV30
J: TRBJ1-4
length: 9

CDR3: ASSETGISAGYT
V: TRBV2
J: TRBJ1-2
length: 12

CDR3: ATSEGVPIPSPLH
V: TRBV15
J: TRBJ1-6
length: 13

CDR3: ASSYGTSGPDTQY
V: TRBV5-1
J: TRBJ2-3
length: 13

CDR3: ASSFGQESGHT
V: TRBV7-9
J: TRBJ1-2
length: 11

CDR3: ASSSGQGSSGNTIY
V: TRBV7-8
J: TRBJ1-3
length: 14

CDR3: ASSPSQRGLQETQY
V: TRBV18
J: TRBJ2-5
length: 14

CDR3: ASKPTGAGGWEQY
V: TRBV27
J: TRBJ2-7
length: 13

CDR3: AWGGRENQPQH
V: TRBV30
J: TRBJ1-5
length: 11

CDR3: SVAQQGNGYT
V: TRBV29-1
J: TRBJ1-2
length: 10

CDR3: ASSAWRGQPQH
V: TRBV6-5
J: TRBJ1-5
length: 11

CDR3: ASRPPGQGDSPLH
V: TRBV5-1
J: TRBJ1-6
length: 13

CDR3: ASSYRGEDGYT
V: TRBV7-2
J: TRBJ1-2
length: 11

CDR3: ASSAGWGQGRSYEQY
V: TRBV9
J: TRBJ2-7
length: 15

CDR3: ASSRASGVDNEQF
V: TRBV7-3
J: TRBJ2-1
length: 13

CDR3: ASSFPGGYNTGELF
V: TRBV5-1
J: TRBJ2-2
length: 14

CDR3: ASSSGAGDEQF
V: TRBV7-2
J: TRBJ2-1
length: 11

CDR3: ASSSDRPQH
V: TRBV28
J: TRBJ1-5
length: 9

CDR3: AGRLNTEAF
V: TRBV2
J: TRBJ1-1
length: 9

CDR3: ASSLPGTDTQY
V: TRBV28
J: TRBJ2-3
length: 11

CDR3: ATNPSSAQAQSTDTQY
V: TRBV10-3
J: TRBJ2-3
length: 16

CDR3: SAGLMGLAGREQY
V: TRBV29-1
J: TRBJ2-7
length: 13

CDR3: ASSTHRYEQY
V: TRBV7-3
J: TRBJ2-3
length: 10

CDR3: ASSDPGTGGVGANVLT
V: TRBV21-1
J: TRBJ2-6
length: 16

CDR3: ASSLAGQGLGQPQH
V: TRBV28
J: TRBJ1-5
length: 14

CDR3: ASSSLSRTGDPHGEQF
V: TRBV5-6
J: TRBJ2-1
length: 16

CDR3: ASTLRGSNYGYT
V: TRBV5-8
J: TRBJ1-2
length: 12

CDR3: SAHQGAETQY
V: TRBV29-1
J: TRBJ2-5
length: 10

CDR3: ASSQDKKVAGHNEQF
V: TRBV4-2
J: TRBJ2-1
length: 15

CDR3: ASDRGTVSSYNEQF
V: TRBV18
J: TRBJ2-1
length: 14

CDR3: AISEGSGFGTGSTRELF
V: TRBV10-3
J: TRBJ2-2
length: 17

CDR3: ASSPDRFPSETQY
V: TRBV14
J: TRBJ2-5
length: 13

CDR3: ASSTGTGGLYSNQPQH
V: TRBV5-4
J: TRBJ1-5
length: 16

CDR3: ASSLTRTGGMLYGYT
V: TRBV5-1
J: TRBJ1-2
length: 15

CDR3: ASSPQGYQPQH
V: TRBV18
J: TRBJ1-5
length: 11

CDR3: ASSTFGTGDYGYT
V: TRBV19
J: TRBJ1-2
length: 13

CDR3: ASSSTVNTEAF
V: TRBV7-2
J: TRBJ1-1
length: 11

CDR3: ASSLGGEQF
V: TRBV4-1
J: TRBJ2-1
length: 9

CDR3: ASSSHGTAYGYT
V: TRBV7-2
J: TRBJ1-2
length: 12

CDR3: ASSSQGQPNTEAF
V: TRBV7-3
J: TRBJ1-1
length: 13

CDR3: ASSQELAGGPSYYEQY
V: TRBV4-3
J: TRBJ2-7
length: 16

CDR3: ASSTGTGSDEQY
V: TRBV7-9
J: TRBJ2-7
length: 12

CDR3: ASSLAGTLNYGYT
V: TRBV7-2
J: TRBJ1-2
length: 13

CDR3: ATTGQGISPLH
V: TRBV2
J: TRBJ1-6
length: 11

CDR3: ASSLGGNGPGGQY
V: TRBV28
J: TRBJ2-3
length: 13